The 11 T cell receptor beta chains below all came from one sample that was sequenced in a study of blood T cell repertoires in COVID-19. Clones were read by immunoSEQ multiplex PCR, and TCRdb kept only the in-frame ones, dropping some. Seen here are under 350,000 clones, more than 85% observed once, and the top ten hold approximately 4.2%. Sequenced material: peripheral blood. The receptors stem from a man aged 35-49 years with acute or convalescent COVID-19.

V and J are TRBV9 and TRBJ1-3, with D hard to call. The CDR3 consists of 16 residues. Germline assignment: CDR1 SGDLS and CDR2 YYNGEE. Trimming shortened V by 4 bases and J by 0 bases, and 14 bases separated the two germline ends. In DNA, the CDR3 is TGTGCCAGCAGCCGATCAGACGGAGACTCTGGAAACACCATATATTTT. Protein: CASSRSDGDSGNTIYF. Full variable domain (missing parts from reference TRBV9 and TRBJ1-3): DSGVTQTPKHLITATGQRVTLRCSPRSGDLSVYWYQQSLDQGLQFLIQYYNGEERAKGNILERFSAQQFPDLHSELNLSSLELGDSALYFCASSRSDGDSGNTIYFGEGSWLTVV.

This rearrangement joins TRBV6-5 to TRBJ1-1; 10 bases agree with TRBD1. V was pared by 7 bases and J by 4 bases, with 3 bases of the junction left unmatched. Germline loops: CDR1 MNHEY, CDR2 SVGAGI. The CDR3 runs to 13 residues. CDR3 loop: CASIRTGGTEAFF. The CDR3 DNA reads as TGTGCCAGCATTAGGACAGGGGGCACTGAAGCTTTCTTT.

V is TRBV5-5 and J is TRBJ2-3, with a weak D call TRBD2 (5 bases). V gave up 4 bases and J gave up 7 bases, with 13 bases separating them. CDR1 is SGHKS, CDR2 YYEKEE, per germline (reference sequence). The CDR3 length is 13 residues. As DNA, the CDR3 is TGTGCCAGCAGCACCCCCGAGGGAAATACGCAGTATTTT. This gives the protein CASSTPEGNTQYF. Filled out from reference TRBV5-5 and TRBJ2-3, the complete variable domain reads DAGVTQSPTHLIKTRGQQVTLRCSPISGHKSVSWYQQVLGQGPQFIFQYYEKEERGRGNFPDRFSARQFPNYSSELNVNALLLGDSALYLCASSTPEGNTQYFGPGTRLTVL.

In this sample, this clone turned up once. The CDR3: CASRQGALVTEAFF. CDR3 nucleotide sequence: TGTGCCAGCAGACAGGGGGCGTTGGTCACTGAAGCTTTCTTT. The chain carries TRBV6-5 and TRBJ1-1, with 9 bases aligning to TRBD1. CDR3 length: 14 amino acids. The germline V gene encodes CDR1 MNHEY and CDR2 SVGAGI. Germline trimming cut 6 bases from V and 4 bases from J; bases unmatched to any gene: 6.

The chain links TRBV6-1 to TRBJ1-2; D is perhaps TRBD1 (5 bases). Trimming removed 2 bases from V and 4 bases from J, with 14 bases in between. Germline CDR1 reads MNHNS; CDR2 reads SASEGT. The CDR3 spans 15 residues. Here the CDR3 DNA reads TGTGCCAGCAGTGAATTCGGACACCTCCTCTATGGCTACACCTTC. The encoded protein is CASSEFGHLLYGYTF.

The genes are TRBV6-5 and TRBJ1-1, with 7 nucleotides matching TRBD1. Germline lookup yields CDR1 MNHEY and CDR2 SVGAGI. The CDR3 extends over 15 amino acids. V lost 4 bases and J lost 0; bases outside the gene matches: 5. The CDR3 nucleotides read TGTGCCAGCAGTTTTACTGGACAGGTGAACACTGAAGCTTTCTTT. This sequence encodes CASSFTGQVNTEAFF.

The J gene is TRBJ1-5, the V gene TRBV10-1; no firm D call. V dropped 3 bases and J dropped 0 bases, with 12 bases sitting between them. From germline, CDR1 is WNHNN and CDR2 SYGVQD (reference sequence). The CDR3 is 16 amino acids. The CDR3, as DNA: TGCGCCAGCAGTGAACGTCAGGTCAATAGCAATCAGCCCCAGCATTTT. Amino acid sequence: CASSERQVNSNQPQHF.

This chain uses TRBV11-2 with TRBJ1-1; D gene unclear. Germline V lookup: CDR1 SGHAT, CDR2 FQNNGV. The CDR3 is 13 amino acids. Trimming took 3 bases from V and 4 from J, leaving 9 bases between them. The DNA of the CDR3 is TGTGCCAGCAGCTTTCAACTATTCACTGAAGCTTTCTTT. This codes for CASSFQLFTEAFF.

CDR3: CASSLYLEQYF. The CDR3, as DNA: TGTGCCAGCAGTCTCTACCTCGAGCAGTACTTC. The chain recombines TRBV6-2 or TRBV6-3 with TRBJ2-7; no clear D gene. Trimming removed 5 bases from V and 6 bases from J, with 8 bases in between. This CDR3 is built from 11 residues. From germline, CDR1 is MNHEY and CDR2 SVGEGT.

The chain combines TRBV19 with TRBJ2-7; D perhaps matches TRBD1 (6 bases). Trimming shortened V by 1 base and J by 6 bases, and 13 bases separated the two germline ends. The CDR3 runs 14 residues. The germline CDR1 and CDR2 sequences are LNHDA and SQIVND (reference sequence). In nucleotides, the CDR3 is TGTGCCAGTAGTATAGCTCCAGGGGTGTCCGAGCAGTACTTC. As protein: CASSIAPGVSEQYF. The full variable domain, its missing parts supplied by reference TRBV19 and TRBJ2-7, is DGGITQSPKYLFRKEGQNVTLSCEQNLNHDAMYWYRQDPGQGLRLIYYSQIVNDFQKGDIAEGYSVSREKKESFPLTVTSAQKNPTAFYLCASSIAPGVSEQYFGPGTRLTVT.

In nucleotides, the CDR3 is TGTGCCACCAGCAGAGATATCGAGGGGGAAACTGAAGCTTTCTTT. Protein: CATSRDIEGETEAFF. V is TRBV15 and J is TRBJ1-1, with D maybe TRBD1 (6 bases). The CDR3 has 15 residues. V was pared by 0 bases and J by 5 bases, with 13 bases between. CDR1 and CDR2 from the germline V gene are LNHNV and YYDKDF (reference sequence).